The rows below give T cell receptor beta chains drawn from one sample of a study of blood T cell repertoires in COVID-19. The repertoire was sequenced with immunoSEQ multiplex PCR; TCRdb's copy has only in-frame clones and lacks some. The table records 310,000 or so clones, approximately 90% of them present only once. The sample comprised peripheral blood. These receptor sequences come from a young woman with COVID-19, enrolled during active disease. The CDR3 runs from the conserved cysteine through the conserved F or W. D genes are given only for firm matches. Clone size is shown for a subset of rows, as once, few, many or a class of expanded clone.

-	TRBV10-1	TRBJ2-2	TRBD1	CASSTGQGAFGELFF	TGCGCCAGCAGTACGGGACAGGGGGCTTTCGGGGAGCTGTTTTTT
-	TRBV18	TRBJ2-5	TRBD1	CASSLGTEETQYF	TGTGCCAGCTCACTAGGGACAGAAGAGACCCAGTACTTC
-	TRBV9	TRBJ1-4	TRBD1	CASSVGQGNEKLFF	TGTGCCAGCAGCGTAGGACAGGGGAATGAAAAACTGTTTTTT
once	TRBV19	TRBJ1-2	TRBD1	CASSRTGDYGYTF	TGTGCCAGTAGCAGGACAGGCGATTATGGCTACACCTTC
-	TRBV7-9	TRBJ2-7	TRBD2	CASSPGLAIAYEQYF	TGTGCCAGCAGCCCTGGACTAGCGATTGCCTACGAGCAGTACTTC
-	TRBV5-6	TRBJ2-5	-	CASSLIRGQETQYF	TGTGCCAGCAGCTTGATTCGGGGGCAAGAGACCCAGTACTTC
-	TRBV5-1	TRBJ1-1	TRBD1	CASSSLTGAEAFF	TGCGCCAGCAGCTCCCTCACAGGGGCTGAAGCTTTCTTT
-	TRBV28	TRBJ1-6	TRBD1	CASSAADRDDSPLHF	TGTGCCAGCAGTGCCGCCGACAGGGATGATTCACCCCTCCACTTT
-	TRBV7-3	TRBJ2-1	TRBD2	CASSSGLAGANEQFF	TGTGCCAGCAGCTCGGGACTAGCGGGAGCCAATGAGCAGTTCTTC
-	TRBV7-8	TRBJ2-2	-	CASSPRSGNTGELFF	TGTGCCAGCAGCCCACGTAGCGGCAACACCGGGGAGCTGTTTTTT
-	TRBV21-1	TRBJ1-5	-	CASSKFLSRGSF	TGTGCCAGCAGCAAATTTCTCTCCAGGGGGTCCTTT
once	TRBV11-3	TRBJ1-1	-	CASSYDRNTEAFF	TGTGCCAGCAGTTACGACAGAAACACTGAAGCTTTCTTT
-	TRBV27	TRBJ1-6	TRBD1	CASSFDRGNSPLHF	TGTGCCAGCAGCTTCGACAGGGGGAATTCACCCCTCCACTTT
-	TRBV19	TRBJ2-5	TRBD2	CASSLGLAGETQYF	TGTGCCAGTAGCCTGGGACTAGCCGGAGAGACCCAGTACTTC
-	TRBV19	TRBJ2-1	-	CASSMGEEEFF	TGTGCCAGTAGTATGGGAGAAGAGGAGTTCTTC
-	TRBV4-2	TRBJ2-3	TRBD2	CASSPRTSGTSTDTQYF	TGTGCCAGCAGTCCCAGGACTAGCGGAACTAGCACAGATACGCAGTATTTT
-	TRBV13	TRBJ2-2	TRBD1	CASSSDRVDTGELFF	TGTGCCAGCAGCTCGGACAGGGTGGACACCGGGGAGCTGTTTTTT
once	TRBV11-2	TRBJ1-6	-	CASSRGHENNSPLHF	TGTGCCAGCAGTCGAGGACACGAAAATAATTCACCCCTCCACTTT
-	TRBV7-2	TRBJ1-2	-	CASSLGRQGAIYGYTF	TGTGCCAGCAGCTTAGGAAGGCAGGGCGCAATCTATGGCTACACCTTC
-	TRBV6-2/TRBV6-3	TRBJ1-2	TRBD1	CASSYHTGTGGGYTF	TGTGCCAGCAGTTACCACACCGGGACAGGTGGTGGCTACACCTTC
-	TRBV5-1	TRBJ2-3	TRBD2	CASSWTGLAGTGDTQYF	TGCGCCAGCAGCTGGACAGGACTAGCGGGGACAGGGGATACGCAGTATTTT
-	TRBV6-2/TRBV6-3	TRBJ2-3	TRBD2	CASSQAGEGADTQYF	TGTGCCAGCAGTCAAGCGGGAGAGGGGGCAGATACGCAGTATTTT
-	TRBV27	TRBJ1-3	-	CASSLSISGNTIYF	TGTGCCAGCAGCCTAAGTATATCGGGAAACACCATATATTTT
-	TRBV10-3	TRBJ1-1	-	CAISVTGGGVEAFF	TGTGCCATCAGTGTTACGGGCGGGGGAGTTGAAGCTTTCTTT
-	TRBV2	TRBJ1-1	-	CASSETVNTEAFF	TGTGCCAGCAGTGAGACAGTTAACACTGAAGCTTTCTTT
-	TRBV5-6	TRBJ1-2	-	CASSLQRRDYGYTF	TGTGCCAGCAGCTTGCAGAGGCGGGACTATGGCTACACCTTC
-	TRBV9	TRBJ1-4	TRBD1	CASSPAPGQGDPTNEKLFF	TGTGCCAGCAGCCCGGCCCCCGGACAGGGAGACCCAACTAATGAAAAACTGTTTTTT